This TCR beta chain was observed in a study of T-cell memory formation after mild COVID-19. Study results and limitations: Whereas later expanders leaned CD4+, clones contracting day 15 to 85 showed a balanced CD4/CD8 makeup.

5'RACE primed from the constant segment yielded TCR alpha and TCR beta cDNA libraries bearing sample barcodes and UMIs. TCRdb called the 5' RACE reads again in MiXCR, with one record for every CDR3 protein. The repertoire consists of over 500,000 distinct CDR3 sequences, with roughly a sixth occurring once and the leading ten covering roughly 7.8%. Regarding this clonotype: No antigen is known for it.

Material for sequencing was PBMCs or a T cell subset sorted from them (not recorded which). This receptor was identified in an adult woman who had mild COVID-19 (a few samples of this study predate the infection). Cell type and time point are not known.

CDR3 sequence (DNA): TGCGCCAGCAGCCAAGATTTCGAGCGGGAGACCCCAGATACGCAGTATTTT. Its translation is CASSQDFERETPDTQYF. The rearrangement uses TRBV4-3 and TRBJ2-3; 8 bases are a match to TRBD2. The CDR3 length is 17 residues. Germline loops: CDR1 LGHNA, CDR2 YSLEER. V lost 0 bases and J lost 4; bases outside the gene matches: 9.